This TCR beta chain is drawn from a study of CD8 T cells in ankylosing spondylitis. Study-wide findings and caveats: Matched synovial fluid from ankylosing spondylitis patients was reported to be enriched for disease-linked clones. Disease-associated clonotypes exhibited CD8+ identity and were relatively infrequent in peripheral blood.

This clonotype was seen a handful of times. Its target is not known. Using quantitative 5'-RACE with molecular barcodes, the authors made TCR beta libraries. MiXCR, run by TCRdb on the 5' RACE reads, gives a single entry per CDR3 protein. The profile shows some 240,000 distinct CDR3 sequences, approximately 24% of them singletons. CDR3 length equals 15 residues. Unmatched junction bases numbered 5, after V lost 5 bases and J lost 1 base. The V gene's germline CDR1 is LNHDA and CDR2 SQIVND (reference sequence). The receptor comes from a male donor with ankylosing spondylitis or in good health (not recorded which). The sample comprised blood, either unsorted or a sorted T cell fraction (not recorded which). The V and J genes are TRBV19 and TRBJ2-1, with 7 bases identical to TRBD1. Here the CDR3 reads CASSSRQGSYNEQFF. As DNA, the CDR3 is TGTGCCAGTAGTTCGAGACAGGGTTCCTACAATGAGCAGTTCTTC.